Listed below are T cell receptor beta chains from one sample, sequenced in a study of blood T cell repertoires in COVID-19. Sequencing used immunoSEQ multiplex PCR; TCRdb keeps in-frame clones, though not all of them. The sample consists of hundreds of thousands of clones, under 90% of them appearing once. The specimen sequenced was peripheral blood. These receptors were collected from a human donor in a cohort sampled during active COVID-19. CDR3s include the opening cysteine and the closing phenylalanine or tryptophan. D genes are given only for firm matches. Only part of the rows carry a size: once, few, many, or a class if the clone is expanded.

J gene | clone size | D gene | V gene | CDR3 protein
TRBJ2-3 | . | . | TRBV7-9 | CASSHDSGGADTQYF
TRBJ1-1 | . | . | TRBV27 | CASRAGMRGRTEAFF
TRBJ2-4 | . | . | TRBV7-9 | CASSTIGSIQYF
TRBJ1-1 | . | TRBD1 | TRBV27 | CASSRGTENTEAFF
TRBJ2-7 | once | TRBD1 | TRBV29-1 | CSVIRQGAGYEQYF
TRBJ2-7 | . | TRBD2 | TRBV5-1 | CASSRLAVSSYEQYF
TRBJ1-2 | . | TRBD1 | TRBV6-5 | CASRQPGQIGYTF
TRBJ2-7 | . | TRBD1 | TRBV5-4 | CASSGGTGTYEQYF
TRBJ2-2 | . | . | TRBV28 | CASSFSRNTGELFF
TRBJ2-5 | . | TRBD1 | TRBV9 | CASSVWGRGPEQTQYF
TRBJ1-2 | few | . | TRBV28 | CASSRTNLYGYTF
TRBJ1-6 | . | . | TRBV21-1 | CASSSSGTGRSSYNSPLHF